This TCR beta chain was profiled in a study of identical twins. Findings of the study overall: In zero-insertion analyses, partial confounding could arise from invariant MAIT and iNKT cells.

TCRdb used MiXCR to reprocess the 5' RACE reads, holding one entry per CDR3 protein. The sample consists of 450,000 or so distinct CDR3 sequences, approximately 24% of them appearing once. The sample holds a few counts of this clonotype. Antigen specificity is unknown. Another study also made use of these data, one on T cells expressing NK-cell markers. Per that paper: Source material for TCR beta repertoires consisted of sorted CD3+CD56+NKG2C+, CD3+CD56+NKG2C- and CD3+CD56-NKG2C+ T cells. Also leading the CD3+CD56-NKG2C+ fraction in a handful of donors were these clonotypes.

The sample comprised CD4+ T cells sorted from blood. The source of this sequence is a woman younger than 35 in good health.

CDR3 sequence: CSATTGRTGNTIYF. For the CDR3, the DNA is TGCAGTGCAACGACAGGGAGGACTGGAAACACCATATATTTT. This chain links TRBV20-1 with TRBJ1-3; 7 bases match TRBD1. The length of the CDR3 is 14 residues. Germline V gene sequence: CDR1 DFQATT, CDR2 SNEGSKA (reference sequence). The V gene end was trimmed by 6 bases and the J gene end by 2 bases; junction bases not matched to a gene: 7.